This T cell receptor (beta chain) was profiled in a study of shared clonotypes between healthy human individuals. Study in general: Donors were a couple of women and a few men aged 18 to 49. The study's findings and limits: The four-donor shared clonotypes exceeded non-shared clonotypes in generation probability, with non-shared ones scoring lower. Rarefaction showed that sequencing of sorted subsets was incomplete (despite large depth).

With respect to this clone: Its antigen is still unknown.

Free of recent acute infections or vaccinations, the donors were healthy HIV-negative adults. Germline V gene sequence: CDR1 MDHEN, CDR2 SYDVKM. V gave up 5 bases and J gave up 5 bases, with 18 bases separating them. The CDR3 length is 15 residues. Assay: immunoSEQ multiplex PCR; the TCRdb copy retains only in-frame clones and omits some. The sample includes 600,000 to 750,000 clones, just under 75% of them seen just once. The receptor was derived from a woman aged 25 to 39 in good health. Source material: memory CD4+ T cells sorted from blood. Specified subset: CD45RA-negative fraction. The chain is built from TRBV28 and TRBJ1-1, with D unresolved. The CDR3 DNA sequence: TGTGCCAGCAGTGCGCCCCGGGCCTCGAGGACTGAAGCTTTCTTT. Translating gives CASSAPRASRTEAFF.